This record concerns one T cell receptor (beta chain) sequence. Its specificity is not known. Per the germline V gene, CDR1 is SEHNR and CDR2 is FQNEAQ (reference sequence). The CDR3 spans 17 residues. The V and J ends lost 5 bases and 6 bases respectively, with 23 bases between them. These data originate in a study of T-cell memory formation after mild COVID-19. On the study more broadly: TCR clusters were mostly confined to one donor each. Study-wide findings and caveats: Of the contracting clones, CD4+ ones lay mainly in CM and EM, and CD8+ ones in EMRA. Some responding clones appeared in pre-infection memory, suggesting cross-reactive memory joined.

With constant-segment primers, 5'RACE yielded cDNA libraries of TCR alpha and TCR beta that carried sample barcodes and UMIs. TCRdb processed the 5' RACE reads anew with MiXCR; each CDR3 protein has one entry. The sample lists 550,000 to 700,000 distinct CDR3 sequences, approximately 15% occurring once. The sequenced sample was PBMCs or a T cell subset sorted from them (not recorded which). This receptor was identified in an adult woman who had mild COVID-19 (a few samples of this study predate the infection). Cell type and time point are not known. The rearrangement uses TRBV7-9 and TRBJ2-1, with D maybe TRBD2 (5 bases). The CDR3 coding sequence is TGTGCCAGCAGCCACCCCTCTCCACTAGGGTCCGTCAATGAGCAGTTCTTC. Protein sequence: CASSHPSPLGSVNEQFF.